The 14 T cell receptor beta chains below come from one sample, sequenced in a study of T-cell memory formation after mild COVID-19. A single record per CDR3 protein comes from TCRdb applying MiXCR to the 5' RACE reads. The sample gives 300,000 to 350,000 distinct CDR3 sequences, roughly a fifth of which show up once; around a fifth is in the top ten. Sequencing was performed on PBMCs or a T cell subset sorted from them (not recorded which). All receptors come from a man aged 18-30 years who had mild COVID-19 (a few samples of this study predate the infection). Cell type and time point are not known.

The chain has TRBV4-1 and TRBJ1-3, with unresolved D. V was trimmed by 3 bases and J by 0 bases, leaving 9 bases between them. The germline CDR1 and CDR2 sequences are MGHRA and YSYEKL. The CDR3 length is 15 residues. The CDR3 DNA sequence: TGCGCCAGCAGCCACCGGGCTCACTCTGGAAACACCATATATTTT. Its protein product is CASSHRAHSGNTIYF.

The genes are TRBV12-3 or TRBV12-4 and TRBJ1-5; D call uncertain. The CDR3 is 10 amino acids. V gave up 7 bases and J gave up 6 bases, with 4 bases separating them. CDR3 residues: CASKSQPQHF. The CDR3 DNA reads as TGTGCCAGCAAAAGTCAGCCCCAGCATTTT.

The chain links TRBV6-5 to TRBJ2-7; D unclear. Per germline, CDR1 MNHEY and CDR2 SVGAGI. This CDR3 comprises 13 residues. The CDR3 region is CASSYSKGLGLHV. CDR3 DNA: TGTGCCAGCAGTTACTCGAAAGGGTTGGGGTTACACGTC.

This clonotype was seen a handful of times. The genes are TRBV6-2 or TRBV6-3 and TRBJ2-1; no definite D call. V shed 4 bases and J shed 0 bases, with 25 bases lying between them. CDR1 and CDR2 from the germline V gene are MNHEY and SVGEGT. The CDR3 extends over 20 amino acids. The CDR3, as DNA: TGTGCCAGCAGTTTCCCCAATCCGCCCGGATGGAAACCCTCCTACAATGAGCAGTTCTTC. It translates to CASSFPNPPGWKPSYNEQFF.

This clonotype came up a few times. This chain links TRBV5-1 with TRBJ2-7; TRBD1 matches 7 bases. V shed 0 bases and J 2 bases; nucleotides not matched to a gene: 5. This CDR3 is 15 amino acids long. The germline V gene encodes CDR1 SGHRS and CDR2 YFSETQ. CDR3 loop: CASSLGQGRAYEQYV. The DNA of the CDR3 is TGCGCCAGCAGCTTGGGACAGGGCAGAGCCTACGAGCAGTACGTC.

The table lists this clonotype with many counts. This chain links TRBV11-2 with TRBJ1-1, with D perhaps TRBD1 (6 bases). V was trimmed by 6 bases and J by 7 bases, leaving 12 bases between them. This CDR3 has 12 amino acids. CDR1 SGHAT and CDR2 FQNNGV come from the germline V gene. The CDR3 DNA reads TGTGCCAGCAGGCGGGGGCGGGGTGAAGCTTTCTTT. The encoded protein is CASRRGRGEAFF.

For the CDR3, the DNA is TGTGCCAGCAGCTCGGGACAGGGGTGGGAGACCCAGTACTTC. Amino acids: CASSSGQGWETQYF. The chain joins TRBV7-2 to TRBJ2-5, with 10 bases identical to TRBD1. Unmatched junction bases numbered 4, after V lost 4 bases and J lost 5 bases. CDR1 and CDR2 from the germline V gene are SGHTA and FQGNSA. The CDR3 is 14 amino acids.

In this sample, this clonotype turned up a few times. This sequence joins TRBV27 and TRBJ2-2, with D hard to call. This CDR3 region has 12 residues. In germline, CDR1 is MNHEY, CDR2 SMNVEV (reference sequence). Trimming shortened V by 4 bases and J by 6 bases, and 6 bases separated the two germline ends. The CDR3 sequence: CASSSSAGELFF. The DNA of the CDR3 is TGTGCCAGCAGTTCCTCAGCCGGGGAGCTGTTTTTT.

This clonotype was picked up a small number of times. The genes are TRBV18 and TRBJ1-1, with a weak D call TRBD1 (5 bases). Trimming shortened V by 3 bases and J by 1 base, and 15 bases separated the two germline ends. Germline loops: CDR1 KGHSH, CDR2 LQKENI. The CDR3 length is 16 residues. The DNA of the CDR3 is TGTGCCAGCTCACCCGGGTGGAGGGACTCGAACACTGAAGCTTTCTTT. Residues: CASSPGWRDSNTEAFF.

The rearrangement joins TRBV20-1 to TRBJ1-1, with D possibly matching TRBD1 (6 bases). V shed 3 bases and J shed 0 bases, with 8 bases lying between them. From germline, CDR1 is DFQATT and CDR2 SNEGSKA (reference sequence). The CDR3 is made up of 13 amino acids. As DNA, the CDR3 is TGCAGTGCTAGTGGACAGTTGAACACTGAAGCTTTCTTT. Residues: CSASGQLNTEAFF.

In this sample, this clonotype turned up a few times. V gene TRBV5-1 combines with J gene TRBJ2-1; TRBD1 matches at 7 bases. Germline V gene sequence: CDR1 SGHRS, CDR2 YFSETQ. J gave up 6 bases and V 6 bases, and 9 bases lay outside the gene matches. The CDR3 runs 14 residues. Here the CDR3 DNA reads TGCGCCAGCATGCTAGGGGGCGCGGGCAATGAGCAGTTCTTC. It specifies CASMLGGAGNEQFF.

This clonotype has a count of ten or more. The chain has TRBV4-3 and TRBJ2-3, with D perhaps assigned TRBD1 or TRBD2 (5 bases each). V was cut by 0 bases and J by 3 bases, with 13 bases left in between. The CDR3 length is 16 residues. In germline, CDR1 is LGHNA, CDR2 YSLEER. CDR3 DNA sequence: TGCGCCAGCAGCCAAGAGGGGGTCGGGTTTACAGATACGCAGTATTTT. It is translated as CASSQEGVGFTDTQYF.

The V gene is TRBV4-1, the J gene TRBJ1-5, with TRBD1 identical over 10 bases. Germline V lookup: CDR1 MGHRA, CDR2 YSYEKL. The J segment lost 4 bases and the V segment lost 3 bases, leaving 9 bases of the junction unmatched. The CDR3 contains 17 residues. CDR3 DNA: TGCGCCAGCAGCCAGTTACCGGGACAGGGGTTTAATCAGCCCCAGCATTTT. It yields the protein CASSQLPGQGFNQPQHF.

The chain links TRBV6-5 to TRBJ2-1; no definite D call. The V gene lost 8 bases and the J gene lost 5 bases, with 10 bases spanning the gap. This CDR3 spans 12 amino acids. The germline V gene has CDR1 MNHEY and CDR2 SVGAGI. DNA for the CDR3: TGTGCCAGCGCGCCCGGAAACAATGAGCAGTTCTTC. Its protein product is CASAPGNNEQFF.